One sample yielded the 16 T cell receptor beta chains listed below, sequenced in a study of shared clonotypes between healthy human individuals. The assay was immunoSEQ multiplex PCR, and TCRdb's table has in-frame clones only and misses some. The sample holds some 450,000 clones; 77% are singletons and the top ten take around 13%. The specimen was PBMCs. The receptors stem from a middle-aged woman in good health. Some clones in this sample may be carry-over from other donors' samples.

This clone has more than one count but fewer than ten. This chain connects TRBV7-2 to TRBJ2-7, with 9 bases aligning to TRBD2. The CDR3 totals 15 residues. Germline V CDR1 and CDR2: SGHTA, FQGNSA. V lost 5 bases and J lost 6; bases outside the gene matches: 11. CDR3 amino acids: CASSTPRRGRGEQYF. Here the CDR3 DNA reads TGTGCCAGCAGCACCCCACGGCGCGGGAGGGGCGAGCAGTACTTC. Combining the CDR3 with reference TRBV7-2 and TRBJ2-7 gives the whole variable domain GAGVSQSPSNKVTEKGKDVELRCDPISGHTALYWYRQSLGQGLEFLIYFQGNSAPDKSGLPSDRFSAERTGGSVSTLTIQRTQQEDSAVYLCASSTPRRGRGEQYFGPGTRLTVT.

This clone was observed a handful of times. DNA of the CDR3: TGCGCCAGCAGCTTGGATGGAGGGGGCGCCACCGGGGAGCTGTTTTTT. Protein sequence: CASSLDGGGATGELFF. This sequence joins TRBV5-1 and TRBJ2-2; D is possibly TRBD1 (7 bases). This CDR3 contains 16 residues. CDR1 and CDR2 (germline): SGHRS, YFSETQ. V shed 0 bases and J shed 4 bases, with 13 bases lying between them.

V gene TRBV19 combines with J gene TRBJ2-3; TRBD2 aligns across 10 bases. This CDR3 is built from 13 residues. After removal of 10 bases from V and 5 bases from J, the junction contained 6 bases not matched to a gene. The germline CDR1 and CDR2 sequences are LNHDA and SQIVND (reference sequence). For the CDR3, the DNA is TGTGCCACGAAGGGGACTAGCGTAGATACGCAGTATTTT. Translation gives CATKGTSVDTQYF.

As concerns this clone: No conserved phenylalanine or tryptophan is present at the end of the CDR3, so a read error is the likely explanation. DNA for the CDR3: TGTGCCAGTAGTTTCTCGAGACAGAGCTACGAGCAGTACCTC. Its translation is CASSFSRQSYEQYL. V is TRBV27 and J is TRBJ2-7, with D perhaps TRBD1 (5 bases). CDR1 is MNHEY and CDR2 is SMNVEV in the germline V gene (reference sequence). The CDR3 is 14 residues long.

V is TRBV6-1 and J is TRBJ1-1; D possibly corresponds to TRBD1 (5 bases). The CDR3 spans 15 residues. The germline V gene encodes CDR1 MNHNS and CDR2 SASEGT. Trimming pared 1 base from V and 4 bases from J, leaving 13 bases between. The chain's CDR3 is CASSEDEGSGTEAFF. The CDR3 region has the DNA TGTGCCAGCAGTGAAGACGAGGGGTCGGGCACTGAAGCTTTCTTT.

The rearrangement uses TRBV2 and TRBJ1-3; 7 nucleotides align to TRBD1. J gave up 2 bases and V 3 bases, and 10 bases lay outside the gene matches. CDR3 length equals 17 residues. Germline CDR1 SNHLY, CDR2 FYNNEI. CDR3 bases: TGTGCCAGCAGTGAGGAGACAGGGTGGTCGCCTGGAAACACCATATATTTT. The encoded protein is CASSEETGWSPGNTIYF.

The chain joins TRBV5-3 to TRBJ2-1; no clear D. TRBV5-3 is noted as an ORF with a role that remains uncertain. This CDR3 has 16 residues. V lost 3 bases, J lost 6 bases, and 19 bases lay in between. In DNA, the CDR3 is TGTGCCAGAAGCTGGTCAGTGGGTCCGAAAGGCAATGAGCAGTTCTTC. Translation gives CARSWSVGPKGNEQFF.

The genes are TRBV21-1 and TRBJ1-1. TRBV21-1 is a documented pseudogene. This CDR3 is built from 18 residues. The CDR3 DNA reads TGTGCCAGCAGCAAGACGTGCCCGACGCGACCGGGACGGGAAGAAGCTTTCTTT. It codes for CASSKTCPTRPGREEAFF.

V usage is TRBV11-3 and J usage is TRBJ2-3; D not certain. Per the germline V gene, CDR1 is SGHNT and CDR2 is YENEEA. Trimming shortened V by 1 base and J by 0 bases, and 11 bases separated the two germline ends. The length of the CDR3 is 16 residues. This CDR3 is CASSLGAALSTDTQYF. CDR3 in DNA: TGTGCCAGCAGCTTAGGGGCGGCCCTTAGCACAGATACGCAGTATTTT.

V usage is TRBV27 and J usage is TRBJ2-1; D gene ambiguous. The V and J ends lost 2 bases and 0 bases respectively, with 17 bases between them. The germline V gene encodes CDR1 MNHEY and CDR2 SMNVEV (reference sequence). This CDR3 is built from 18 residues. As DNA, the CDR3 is TGTGCCAGCAGTTTACGCGGCCTGCGTCTTAGCTCCTACAATGAGCAGTTCTTC. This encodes CASSLRGLRLSSYNEQFF.

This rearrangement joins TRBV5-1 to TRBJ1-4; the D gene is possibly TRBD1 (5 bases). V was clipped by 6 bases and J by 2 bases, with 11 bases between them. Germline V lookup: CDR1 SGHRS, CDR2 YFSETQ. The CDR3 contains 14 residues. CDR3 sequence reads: CASTPGGTNEKLFF. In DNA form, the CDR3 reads TGCGCCAGCACCCCCGGGGGGACTAATGAAAAACTGTTTTTT.

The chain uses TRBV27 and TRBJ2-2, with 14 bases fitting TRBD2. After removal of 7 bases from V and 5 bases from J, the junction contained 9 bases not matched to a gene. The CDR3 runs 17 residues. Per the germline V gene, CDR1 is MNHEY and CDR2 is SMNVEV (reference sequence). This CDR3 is CASTSGTSGSLTGELFF. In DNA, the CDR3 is TGTGCCAGCACCTCCGGGACTAGCGGGAGTTTGACCGGGGAGCTGTTTTTT.

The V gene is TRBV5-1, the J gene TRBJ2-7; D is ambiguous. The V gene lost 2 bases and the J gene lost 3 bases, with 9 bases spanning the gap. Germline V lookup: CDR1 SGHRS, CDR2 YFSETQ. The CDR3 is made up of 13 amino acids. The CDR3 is CASSFTGGYEQYF. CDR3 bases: TGCGCCAGCAGCTTCACGGGTGGCTACGAGCAGTACTTC.

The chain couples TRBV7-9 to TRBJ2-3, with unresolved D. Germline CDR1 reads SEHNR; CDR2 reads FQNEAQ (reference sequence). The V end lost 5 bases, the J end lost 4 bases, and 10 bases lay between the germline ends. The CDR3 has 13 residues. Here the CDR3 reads CASSQGVPDTQYF. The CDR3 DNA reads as TGTGCCAGCAGCCAAGGAGTCCCAGATACGCAGTATTTT.

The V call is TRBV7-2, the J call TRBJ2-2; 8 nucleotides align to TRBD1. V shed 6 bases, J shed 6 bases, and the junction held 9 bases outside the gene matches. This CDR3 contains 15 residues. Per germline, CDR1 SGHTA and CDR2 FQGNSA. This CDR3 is CASRPVRRGPGELFF. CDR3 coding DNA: TGTGCCAGCAGACCCGTGCGCAGGGGGCCCGGGGAGCTGTTTTTT.

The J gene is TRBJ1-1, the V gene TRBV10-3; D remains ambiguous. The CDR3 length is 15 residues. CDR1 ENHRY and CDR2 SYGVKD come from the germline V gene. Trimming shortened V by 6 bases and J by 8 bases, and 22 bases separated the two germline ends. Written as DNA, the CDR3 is TGTGCCATCAGCGAACCCGGAGTTCGCGGAGCAGAAGCTTTCTTT. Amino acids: CAISEPGVRGAEAFF.